The 2 T cell receptor beta chains in this list originate from one sample, sequenced in a study of shared clonotypes between healthy human individuals. The data were produced by immunoSEQ multiplex PCR, yet TCRdb's version contains in-frame clones alone and is incomplete. The sample consists of some 510,000 clones, 75% to 85% of them appearing once. Specimen: PBMCs. These receptor sequences come from a woman between 40 and 55 years old in good health. Some clones in this sample may be carry-over from other donors' samples.

The V and J genes are TRBV2 and TRBJ1-3; the D gene is possibly TRBD1 (5 bases). CDR3 length: 21 residues. V was cut by 7 bases and J by 0 bases, with 31 bases left in between. CDR1 SNHLY and CDR2 FYNNEI come from the germline V gene. This CDR3 reads CASTSTMRDQLRFGSGNTIYF. The CDR3, as DNA: TGTGCCAGCACGAGCACTATGCGGGACCAACTAAGATTTGGCTCTGGAAACACCATATATTTT.

The chain recombines TRBV11-1 with TRBJ2-1; D is perhaps TRBD1 or TRBD2 (5 bases each). V lost 4 bases, J lost 4 bases, and 14 bases lay in between. The CDR3 totals 15 residues. Looked up from germline, CDR1 is SGHAT and CDR2 is FQDESV (reference sequence). CDR3 protein: CASSSGTWDYNEQFF. The CDR3 nucleotides are TGTGCCAGCAGCTCCGGGACGTGGGATTACAATGAGCAGTTCTTC.